These T cell receptor beta chains were read from a single sample in a study of T cells after yellow fever vaccination. MiXCR, run by TCRdb on the 5' RACE reads, gives a single entry per CDR3 protein. The sample shows just under 600,000 distinct CDR3 sequences, around an eighth of them seen only once. The sample in question was PBMCs, obtained on the day of the yellow fever booster vaccination. These receptors all come from a man in his thirties or forties who received the YFV17D yellow fever vaccine. Both conserved end residues are part of each CDR3. The D gene is left open where the match is weak. Clone size appears in some rows only: once, few, many, or a class for an expanded clone.

>TRBV6-1|.|few|TRBJ1-4
CASSERRRAEKLFF
TGTGCCAGCAGTGAACGGCGCAGGGCCGAAAAACTGTTTTTT
>TRBV20-1|TRBD2|.|TRBJ2-1
CSASFGGRPNEQFF
TGCAGTGCTTCCTTTGGCGGGAGGCCCAATGAGCAGTTCTTC
>TRBV11-2|.|.|TRBJ2-7
CASSLDSPPQGPFDEQYF
TGTGCCAGCAGCTTAGATTCCCCCCCGCAGGGGCCTTTCGACGAGCAGTACTTC
>TRBV4-3|.|.|TRBJ2-3
CASSQVGRERDTQYF
TGCGCCAGCAGCCAAGTTGGTCGGGAGCGGGATACGCAGTATTTT
>TRBV23-1|TRBD2|.|TRBJ2-1
CASSQPRASGEPNNEQFF
TGCGCCAGCAGTCAACCGCGGGCTAGCGGGGAACCTAACAATGAGCAGTTCTTC
>TRBV5-1|TRBD1|.|TRBJ2-5
CASSSQGDQETQYF
TGCGCCAGCAGCTCACAGGGGGACCAAGAGACCCAGTACTTC
>TRBV15|TRBD2|.|TRBJ2-1
CATSREGLAGNNEQFF
TGTGCCACCAGCAGAGAAGGACTAGCGGGGAACAATGAGCAGTTCTTC
>TRBV20-1|.|.|TRBJ2-5
CSATLPLRETQYF
TGCAGTGCTACCCTCCCCTTACGAGAGACCCAGTACTTC
>TRBV5-6|TRBD1|.|TRBJ2-1
CASSPDLGLQTGDEQFF
TGTGCCAGCAGCCCAGACCTAGGACTCCAAACAGGGGATGAGCAGTTCTTC
>TRBV20-1|TRBD1|few|TRBJ1-2
CSVRTGGGYGYTF
TGCAGTGTTCGGACAGGGGGCGGCTATGGCTACACCTTC